A selection of T cell receptor beta chains follows, all from one sample in a study of blood T cell repertoires in COVID-19. TCRdb keeps only in-frame clones here, not all; method: immunoSEQ multiplex PCR. The repertoire includes about 61,000 clones, 88% of them detected once, and 20% to 25% sits in the top ten. The source material was peripheral blood. Receptors were obtained from a woman in her 50s with active or convalescent COVID-19. The CDR3 runs from the conserved cysteine through the conserved F or W. A D gene is named only where the DNA matches it firmly. Where a row states a size, it is once, few, many or the class of an expanded clone; other rows omit it.

>.|TRBJ2-2|.|16|TRBV27
TGTGCCAGCAGTCTCAACCCCTGGGGAGGCCCCGGGGAGCTGTTTTTT
CASSLNPWGGPGELFF
>TRBD1|TRBJ1-5|.|17|TRBV2
TGTGCCAGCAGTGATTCCTCCGGGACAGGGAGCGGGCAGCCCCAGCATTTT
CASSDSSGTGSGQPQHF
>TRBD1|TRBJ2-5|.|15|TRBV7-9
TGTGCCAGCAGCGTTGGACAGGGGCTAAGAGAGACCCAGTACTTC
CASSVGQGLRETQYF
>TRBD2|TRBJ2-2|.|19|TRBV5-5
TGTGCCAGCAGCCCCACCCGAGCGGGAGGGATCTTAATTGCCGGGGAGCTGTTTTTT
CASSPTRAGGILIAGELFF
>.|TRBJ2-7|.|14|TRBV5-1
TGCGCCAGCAGCTTGGCGGCGGCCTCCTACGAGCAGTACTTC
CASSLAAASYEQYF
>.|TRBJ2-3|once|14|TRBV11-2
TGTGCCAGCACCCGGAGAGCTTCTTCAGATACGCAGTATTTT
CASTRRASSDTQYF
>.|TRBJ2-1|many|11|TRBV9
TGTGCCAGCAGCGCGGGGAATGAGCAGTTCTTC
CASSAGNEQFF
>.|TRBJ1-2|.|14|TRBV5-6
TGTGCCAGCAGCGACGGGACACACAACTATGGCTACACCTTC
CASSDGTHNYGYTF
>.|TRBJ1-5|.|13|TRBV10-3
TGTGCCATCAGTGAACAGCCCAATCAGCCCCAGCATTTT
CAISEQPNQPQHF
>TRBD2|TRBJ2-3|.|14|TRBV11-2
TGTGCCAGCAGCTTTGGGAGGGGTACAGATACGCAGTATTTT
CASSFGRGTDTQYF
>.|TRBJ2-1|.|16|TRBV5-1
TGCGCCAGCAGCTCGCCTGGGGCTGGTTCGAGCAATGAGCAGTTCTTC
CASSSPGAGSSNEQFF
>.|TRBJ2-2|.|15|TRBV15
TGTGCCACCAGCAGAGATAGAGGGGGCACCGGGGAGCTGTTTTTT
CATSRDRGGTGELFF
>TRBD1|TRBJ1-1|once|14|TRBV6-4
TGTGCCAGCAGAGAACAGGGGGATGGGGCTGAAGCTTTCTTT
CASREQGDGAEAFF
>TRBD2|TRBJ2-1|.|18|TRBV5-1
TGCGCCAGCAGCCTTGGGACTAGCGGGGGAAGCTCCTACAATGAGCAGTTCTTC
CASSLGTSGGSSYNEQFF
>.|TRBJ2-7|.|13|TRBV5-6
TGTGCCAGCAGCTTGGACAGGCCTTACGAGCAGTACTTC
CASSLDRPYEQYF
>TRBD1|TRBJ1-1|.|16|TRBV6-1
TGTGCCAGCAGTGGCCTGGTTAGGACAGGGGACACTGAAGCTTTCTTT
CASSGLVRTGDTEAFF
>.|TRBJ1-2|.|14|TRBV19
TGTGCCAGTACCGTAGCCGCGGGGGAGTATGGCTACACCTTC
CASTVAAGEYGYTF
>TRBD1|TRBJ1-2|.|13|TRBV5-1
TGCGCCAGCAGCTTTAAGACAGGGGGTGGCTACACCTTC
CASSFKTGGGYTF
>TRBD2|TRBJ2-7|.|16|TRBV19
TGTGCCAGTAGCACCCAGGGTGGACTAGCAGACTACGAGCAGTACTTC
CASSTQGGLADYEQYF
>TRBD1|TRBJ2-2|once|17|TRBV9
TGTGCCAGCAGCGACCCTCCCGGGACAGGGGATGTCGGGGAGCTGTTTTTT
CASSDPPGTGDVGELFF
>.|TRBJ2-4|.|14|TRBV6-5
TGTGCCAGTCGGCATAGCCGCGTTGTAAACATTCAGTACTTC
CASRHSRVVNIQYF
>TRBD1|TRBJ1-1|once|14|TRBV25-1
TGTGCCAGCACCCCACCGGGACAGGGAATTGAAGCTTTCTTT
CASTPPGQGIEAFF
>.|TRBJ1-2|.|13|TRBV5-6
TGTGCCAGCAGCTTGGGAGACAGCTATGGCTACACCTTC
CASSLGDSYGYTF
>TRBD2|TRBJ2-5|once|16|TRBV28
TGTGCCAGCAGTTCCCCGGGGCTAGCGGAACAAGAGACCCAGTACTTC
CASSSPGLAEQETQYF
>.|TRBJ2-2|.|18|TRBV18
TGTGCCAGCTCACCACGGGACTCTTTCGGGAGTAGTCCCGGGGAGCTGTTTTTT
CASSPRDSFGSSPGELFF
>.|TRBJ2-1|.|13|TRBV9
TGTGCCAGCAGCGTGGAGGTGGCGAATGAGCAGTTCTTC
CASSVEVANEQFF
>.|TRBJ1-1|.|13|TRBV18
TGTGCCAGCTCACCGACTACAGGGTTTGAAGCTTTCTTT
CASSPTTGFEAFF
>.|TRBJ1-5|.|15|TRBV28
TGTGCCAGCAGTAACCCCCAGGGTAGGGATCAGCCCCAGCATTTT
CASSNPQGRDQPQHF
>.|TRBJ1-1|.|13|TRBV14
TGTGCCAGCAGCCCTCAGGGGAACACTGAAGCTTTCTTT
CASSPQGNTEAFF
>.|TRBJ2-5|.|12|TRBV12-3/TRBV12-4
TGTGCCAGCAGTTTTTTAGTGGAGACCCAGTACTTC
CASSFLVETQYF
>TRBD1|TRBJ1-2|.|15|TRBV28
TGTGCCAGCAGTTCCACCGGGACAGGGAACTATGGCTACACCTTC
CASSSTGTGNYGYTF
>TRBD1|TRBJ2-1|.|14|TRBV19
TGTGCCAGTAGTATAATGGGACAGTACAATGAGCAGTTCTTC
CASSIMGQYNEQFF
>TRBD1|TRBJ1-2|few|12|TRBV12-3/TRBV12-4
TGTGCCAGCACCGATGACAGGGTTGGCTACACCTTC
CASTDDRVGYTF
>TRBD1|TRBJ1-1|.|13|TRBV30
TGTGCCTGGAGTACAGGGGGGAGGACTGAAGCTTTCTTT
CAWSTGGRTEAFF
>TRBD1|TRBJ2-5|.|16|TRBV15
TGTGCCACCAGCAGAGGCGACAGGGTTGGGCAAGAGACCCAGTACTTC
CATSRGDRVGQETQYF
>TRBD2|TRBJ2-4|.|16|TRBV9
TGTGCCAGCAGCACACTAGCGGGTGAGGCCAAAAACATTCAGTACTTC
CASSTLAGEAKNIQYF
>TRBD2|TRBJ2-1|.|17|TRBV11-2
TGTGCCAGCAGCTTAGGTCCCGGACTAGCGGCCTACAATGAGCAGTTCTTC
CASSLGPGLAAYNEQFF
>TRBD1|TRBJ2-5|.|15|TRBV5-4
TGTGCCAGCAGCTTCGAGGACAGGTTACAAGAGACCCAGTACTTC
CASSFEDRLQETQYF
>.|TRBJ2-7|.|14|TRBV13
TGTGCCAGCACCAGAATGCAAATTTCCTACGAGCAGTACTTC
CASTRMQISYEQYF
>.|TRBJ1-2|.|15|TRBV12-5
TGTGCTAGTGGTTTGGCCGCCGGGGATGACTATGGCTACACCTTC
CASGLAAGDDYGYTF
>TRBD1|TRBJ1-1|.|17|TRBV28
TGTGCCAGCAGCAGTTTATGGACAGGGGGCATGAACACTGAAGCTTTCTTT
CASSSLWTGGMNTEAFF
>TRBD1|TRBJ1-2|.|17|TRBV5-6
TGTGCCAGCAGCTTGTTGGACAGGGTACGGAAAAGGGAGGGCTACACCTTC
CASSLLDRVRKREGYTF
>TRBD2|TRBJ2-3|.|14|TRBV2
TGTGCCAGCAGCCCCGCGGGGGGAGCGGGAACGCAGTATTTT
CASSPAGGAGTQYF
>TRBD2|TRBJ2-1|.|13|TRBV12-3/TRBV12-4
TGTGCCAGCAGGGGACTAGCGGACAATGAGCAGTTCTTC
CASRGLADNEQFF
>.|TRBJ1-6|.|15|TRBV5-4
TGTGCCAGCAGCTTGGCAGGGATTTATAATTCACCCCTCCACTTT
CASSLAGIYNSPLHF
>TRBD1|TRBJ2-7|.|12|TRBV30
TGTGCCTGGACGTCGACAGGGAACGAGCAGTACTTC
CAWTSTGNEQYF
>TRBD2|TRBJ2-7|.|14|TRBV19
TGTGCCAGTAGTATGACTAGCGGGAGCATAGAGCAGTACTTC
CASSMTSGSIEQYF
>.|TRBJ2-2|.|16|TRBV2
TGTGCCAGCAGGGCACTGCGGAACGCGAACACCGGGGAGCTGTTTTTT
CASRALRNANTGELFF
>.|TRBJ1-2|.|15|TRBV2
TGTGCCAGCACCCAAGGCAGGGTCGGCGACTATGGCTACACCTTC
CASTQGRVGDYGYTF
>.|TRBJ2-7|.|17|TRBV6-9
TGTGCCAGCAGCCCTCACAGGACGTCTTCCGAACCTTACGAGCAGTACTTC
CASSPHRTSSEPYEQYF
>.|TRBJ2-5|.|20|TRBV4-2
TGTGCCAGCAGCCCCAACGGCGGGATCCAGGGTGGCGCAGGCCAAGAGACCCAGTACTTC
CASSPNGGIQGGAGQETQYF
>TRBD2|TRBJ2-7|.|13|TRBV7-9
TGTGCCAGCAGCACCGGGGGGGGCTACGAGCAGTACTTC
CASSTGGGYEQYF
>TRBD2|TRBJ2-7|.|15|TRBV2
TGTGCCAGCAGTGAGGGGAGGGGCGATTTCTACGAGCAGTACTTC
CASSEGRGDFYEQYF
>TRBD1|TRBJ2-1|.|15|TRBV18
TGTGCCAGCTCACCAGGGCAGGGGGACCACAATGAGCAGTTCTTC
CASSPGQGDHNEQFF
>.|TRBJ1-1|.|16|TRBV28
TGTGCCAGCAGTCCCCCATGGGGGCCCATGAACACTGAAGCTTTCTTT
CASSPPWGPMNTEAFF
>.|TRBJ1-5|.|15|TRBV27
TGTGCCAGCAGCCATTCTCTTCAAGGAGATCAGCCCCAGCATTTT
CASSHSLQGDQPQHF
>TRBD2|TRBJ2-1|few|17|TRBV5-1
TGCGCCAGCAGCTTGTATCCCCGGACTAGCGGTAACAATGAGCAGTTCTTC
CASSLYPRTSGNNEQFF
>TRBD1|TRBJ1-5|.|19|TRBV10-3
TGTGCCACCTCAGATGATAAAACAGGGGGCCACTATAGCAATCAGCCCCAGCATTTT
CATSDDKTGGHYSNQPQHF
>.|TRBJ2-1|.|17|TRBV15
TGTGCCACCAGCAGAGGTCAGGGTGCCACCTCCTACAATGAGCAGTTCTTC
CATSRGQGATSYNEQFF